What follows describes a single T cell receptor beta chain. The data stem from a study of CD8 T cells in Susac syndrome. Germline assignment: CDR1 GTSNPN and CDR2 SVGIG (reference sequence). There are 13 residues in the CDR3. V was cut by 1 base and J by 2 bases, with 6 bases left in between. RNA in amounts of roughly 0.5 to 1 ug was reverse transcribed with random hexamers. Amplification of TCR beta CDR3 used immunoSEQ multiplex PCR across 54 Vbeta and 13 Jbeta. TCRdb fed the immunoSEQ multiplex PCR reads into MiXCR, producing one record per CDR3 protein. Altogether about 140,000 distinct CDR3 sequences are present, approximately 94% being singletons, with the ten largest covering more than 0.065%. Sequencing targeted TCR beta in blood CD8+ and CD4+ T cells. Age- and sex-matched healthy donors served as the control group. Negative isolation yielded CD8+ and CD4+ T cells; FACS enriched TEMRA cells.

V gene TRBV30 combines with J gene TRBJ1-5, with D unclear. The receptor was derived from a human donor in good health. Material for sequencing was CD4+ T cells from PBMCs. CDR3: CAWSEGGNQPQHF. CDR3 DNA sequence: TGTGCCTGGAGTGAGGGAGGCAATCAGCCCCAGCATTTT.